The T cell receptor beta chain described here comes from a study of CD4 T cells in relation to SARS-CoV-2 and coronaviruses. V lost 4 bases and J lost 3; bases outside the gene matches: 3. Germline V CDR1 and CDR2: LNHDA, SQIVND (reference sequence). The CDR3 runs to 14 residues. CD4+ T cells from unexposed donors were obtained before the COVID-19 pandemic (2011-2018). Isolation of CD4+ T cells took place after about eleven days in culture. The protocol was immunoSEQ multiplex PCR, while the TCRdb copy is restricted to in-frame clones and leaves out a portion. The table lists some 26,000 clones, 70% to 80% of them singletons. A word on this clone: The antigen remains undetermined.

The receptor comes from a human donor in good health. The V and J genes are TRBV19 and TRBJ2-7, with 10 bases identical to TRBD1. The specimen sequenced was CD4+ T cells from PBMCs, cultured in vitro. The CDR3: CASSRQGALYEQYF. CDR3 nucleotide sequence: TGTGCCAGTAGTAGACAGGGGGCCCTCTACGAGCAGTACTTC.